The subject of this entry is one T cell receptor beta chain. What it binds is not known. The sample originates from a study of beta chain features in type 1 diabetes. Overall study context: The examined sorted cells totaled fewer than 110,000,000 across samples.

Of the isolated RNA, all was reverse transcribed, and so the sequenced material was expressed TCRB transcripts. Produced via immunoSEQ multiplex PCR; TCRdb's table is partial and in-frame only. Of 70,000 to 95,000 clones listed, about 32% are singletons. General study points: The influence of HLA type on TCRB rearrangement stayed undetermined. Moderate but significant shortening of TCRB CDR3s was recorded in all four CD4+ subsets from Type 1 diabetes patients.

Each population that was sorted was more than 98% pure. The CDR3 has 13 amino acids. V dropped 5 bases and J dropped 5 bases, with 13 bases sitting between them. Germline CDR1 and CDR2: SGHTA and FQGTGA. The V call is TRBV7-3, the J call TRBJ2-7, with D tentatively TRBD1 (8 bases). The sequence was collected from a woman under 30 in good health. Sequenced input: stem cell memory CD4+ T cells from blood. DNA for the CDR3: TGTGCCAGCAGCACAGGGGGGGGTGACGAGCAGTACTTC. It codes for CASSTGGGDEQYF.